The clone carrying this TCR beta chain has more than one count but fewer than ten. Its cognate antigen is unknown. V lost 4 bases and J lost 4, with 10 bases in between. The germline V gene encodes CDR1 SGHTA and CDR2 FQGNSA. The CDR3 spans 13 residues. This sample is drawn from a study of response to subunit inactivated influenza vaccine. TCRdb redid the calling of the RT-PCR reads with MiXCR, one entry per CDR3 protein. The table has about 500,000 distinct CDR3 sequences, about 15% seen once. Study-level results: That few new T cells are recruited by each seasonal influenza vaccination was the authors' suggestion.

The material was CD4+ T cells sorted from PBMCs, obtained less than 25 months after vaccination. The V gene is TRBV7-2, the J gene TRBJ1-2; unclear D gene. This receptor was identified in a man aged 50 to 69 who received an inactivated influenza vaccine. The CDR3 DNA reads TGTGCCAGCAGCTCAGTGAACCTCTATGGCTACACCTTC. Protein: CASSSVNLYGYTF.